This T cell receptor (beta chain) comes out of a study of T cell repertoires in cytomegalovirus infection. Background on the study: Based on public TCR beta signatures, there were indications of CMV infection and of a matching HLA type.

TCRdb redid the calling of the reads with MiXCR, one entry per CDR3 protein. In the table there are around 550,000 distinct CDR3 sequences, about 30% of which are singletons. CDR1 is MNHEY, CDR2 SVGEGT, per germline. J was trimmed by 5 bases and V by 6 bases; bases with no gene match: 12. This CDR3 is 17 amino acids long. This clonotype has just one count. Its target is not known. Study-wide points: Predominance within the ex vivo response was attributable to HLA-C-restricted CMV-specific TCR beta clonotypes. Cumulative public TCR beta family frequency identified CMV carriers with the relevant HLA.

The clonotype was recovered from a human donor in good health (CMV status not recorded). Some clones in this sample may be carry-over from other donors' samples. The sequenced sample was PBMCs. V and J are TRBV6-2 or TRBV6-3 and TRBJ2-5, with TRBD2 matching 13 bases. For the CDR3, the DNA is TGTGCCAGCAGACGGGGGACTAGCGGGATCCTCCCGGAGACCCAGTACTTC. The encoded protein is CASRRGTSGILPETQYF.